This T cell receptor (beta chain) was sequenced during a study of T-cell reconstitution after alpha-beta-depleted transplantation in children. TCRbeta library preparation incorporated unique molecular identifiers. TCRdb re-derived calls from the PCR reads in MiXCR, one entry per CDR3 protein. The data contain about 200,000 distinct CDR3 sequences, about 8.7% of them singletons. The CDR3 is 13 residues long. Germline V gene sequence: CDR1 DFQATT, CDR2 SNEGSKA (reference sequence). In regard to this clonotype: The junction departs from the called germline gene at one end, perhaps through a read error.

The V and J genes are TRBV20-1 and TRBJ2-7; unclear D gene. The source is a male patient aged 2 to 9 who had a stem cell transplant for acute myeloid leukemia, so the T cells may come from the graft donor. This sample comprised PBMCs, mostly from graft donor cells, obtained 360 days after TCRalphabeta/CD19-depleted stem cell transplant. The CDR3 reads CSARAGPADEQYF. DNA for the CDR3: TGCAGTGCGAGAGCAGGCCCCGCGGACGAGCAGTACTTC.